Below are 14 T cell receptor beta chains sequenced from a single sample in a study of cytomegalovirus exposure and HLA in healthy donors. PCR involved 60 Vbeta and 13 Jbeta primers. Profiled with immunoSEQ multiplex PCR; TCRdb holds only in-frame clones, not every one. Seen here are 80,000 to 100,000 clones, around 77% observed once, and the top ten hold around 7.3%. The sequenced material came from PBMCs. Receptor source: a man aged 50-60 years in good health and CMV-seropositive.

The chain links TRBV5-1 to TRBJ1-1, with a possible D match to TRBD1 (5 bases). V was shortened by 4 bases and J by 6 bases, with 13 bases between the two germline ends. This CDR3 spans 13 amino acids. Germline CDR1 is SGHRS and CDR2 is YFSETQ. CDR3 nucleotides: TGCGCCAGCAGCATGACAGTAAACCCTGAAGCTTTCTTT. Amino acid sequence: CASSMTVNPEAFF.

This clone has a handful of counts. The chain has TRBV4-3 and TRBJ2-2, with D tentatively TRBD2 (5 bases). This CDR3 region has 14 residues. V gave up 0 bases and J gave up 5 bases, with 7 bases separating them. Germline V CDR1 and CDR2: LGHNA, YSLEER. The CDR3 loop reads CASSQEGGTGELFF. The CDR3 region has the DNA TGCGCCAGCAGCCAAGAGGGCGGGACCGGGGAGCTGTTTTTT.

This sequence joins TRBV27 and TRBJ1-2; no clear D. Per germline, CDR1 MNHEY and CDR2 SMNVEV (reference sequence). This CDR3 comprises 11 residues. V lost 8 bases and J 3 bases, leaving 7 bases between the germline ends. The CDR3 loop is CASWSYYGYTF. CDR3 coding DNA: TGTGCCAGCTGGAGCTACTATGGCTACACCTTC.

The chain carries TRBV6-1 and TRBJ2-1, with 7 bases that match TRBD2. Looked up from germline, CDR1 is MNHNS and CDR2 is SASEGT. CDR3 length equals 15 residues. Trimming removed 6 bases from V and 0 bases from J; junction bases left unmatched: 5. The chain's CDR3 is CASRERGRSYNEQFF. Here the CDR3 DNA reads TGTGCCAGCAGGGAGCGGGGCCGCTCCTACAATGAGCAGTTCTTC.

This chain connects TRBV27 to TRBJ2-2; 10 positions agree with TRBD1. Germline loops: CDR1 MNHEY, CDR2 SMNVEV (reference sequence). With V trimmed by 1 base and J by 6 bases, 2 bases remained unmatched. There are 15 residues in the CDR3. The CDR3 spells CASSLLGTGAGELFF. The CDR3 nucleotides are TGTGCCAGCAGTTTATTGGGGACAGGGGCCGGGGAGCTGTTTTTT.

CDR3 protein: CASSLHAGREAFF. In DNA, the CDR3 is TGTGCCAGCAGTCTCCACGCCGGGAGGGAAGCTTTCTTT. V is TRBV27 and J is TRBJ1-1; the D is unclear. The CDR3 is made up of 13 amino acids. Trimming took off 5 bases at V and 8 bases at J, with 15 bases between the two ends. Germline-derived CDR1 and CDR2 are MNHEY and SMNVEV (reference sequence).

The rearrangement links TRBV5-1 to TRBJ1-1; possible D gene TRBD1, 6 bases. Deletions cut 3 bases from V and 0 bases from J, with 15 bases between. Germline V gives CDR1 SGHRS, CDR2 YFSETQ. The CDR3 is 16 amino acids. The CDR3 region has the DNA TGCGCCAGCAGCTCGACGACAGGAACTGTGAACACTGAAGCTTTCTTT. The encoded protein is CASSSTTGTVNTEAFF.

This chain connects TRBV6-1 to TRBJ2-1, with 7 bases aligning to TRBD1. There are 15 residues in the CDR3. Trimming cost V 3 bases and J 2 bases; bases outside gene matches: 4. Germline V lookup: CDR1 MNHNS, CDR2 SASEGT. This CDR3 is CASSEDRYTYNEQFF. DNA of the CDR3: TGTGCCAGCAGTGAGGACAGGTACACCTACAATGAGCAGTTCTTC.

This chain links TRBV7-2 with TRBJ2-2; 10 nucleotides match TRBD2. This CDR3 has 16 amino acids. V gave up 6 bases and J gave up 4 bases; unmatched junction bases: 8. Germline assignment: CDR1 SGHTA and CDR2 FQGNSA. The chain's CDR3 is CASRTKRGGPTGELFF. The CDR3 coding sequence is TGTGCCAGCAGGACTAAGCGGGGGGGCCCCACCGGGGAGCTGTTTTTT.

In this sample, this clone turned up a few times. The chain links TRBV30 to TRBJ1-5, with 8 bases that match TRBD1. The CDR3 length is 13 residues. Germline trimming cut 7 bases from V and 4 bases from J; bases unmatched to any gene: 6. Germline V gene data show CDR1 as GTSNPN and CDR2 as SVGIG (reference sequence). The CDR3 is CALGQDTNQPQHF. In nucleotides, the CDR3 is TGTGCCTTGGGACAGGATACGAATCAGCCCCAGCATTTT. Looking up the rest from reference TRBV30 and TRBJ1-5 gives the full variable domain: SQTIHQWPATLVQPVGSPLSLECTVEGTSNPNLYWYRQAAGRGLQLLFYSVGIGQISSEVPQNLSASRPQDRQFILSSKKLLLSDSGFYLCALGQDTNQPQHFGDGTRLSIL.

The chain has TRBV25-1 and TRBJ2-7, with D uncertain. Trimming removed 5 bases from V and 3 bases from J, with 5 bases in between. Germline V gives CDR1 MGHDK, CDR2 SYGVNS. The CDR3 is 11 amino acids. The CDR3 nucleotides read TGTGCCAGCAGTTCCTACTACGAGCAGTACTTC. As protein: CASSSYYEQYF.

The V call is TRBV30, the J call TRBJ1-1; the match to TRBD1 covers 11 bases. Germline values: CDR1 GTSNPN, CDR2 SVGIG (reference sequence). The CDR3 is made up of 12 amino acids. With V trimmed by 5 bases and J by 6 bases, 2 bases remained unmatched. This CDR3 reads CAWGQGAAEAFF. The DNA for the CDR3 is TGTGCCTGGGGACAGGGGGCGGCTGAAGCTTTCTTT.

The chain is built from TRBV13 and TRBJ2-5; 8 nucleotides agree with TRBD2. Per germline, CDR1 PRHDT and CDR2 FYEKMQ (reference sequence). The CDR3 length is 15 residues. J was trimmed by 4 bases and V by 5 bases; bases with no gene match: 9. CDR3 region: CASSPGTSRGETQYF. The CDR3 DNA is TGTGCCAGCAGCCCCGGGACTAGTAGAGGAGAGACCCAGTACTTC.

A single count supports this clone. This sequence joins TRBV5-1 and TRBJ2-1; no clear D. Germline values: CDR1 SGHRS, CDR2 YFSETQ. The V end lost 2 bases, the J end lost 8 bases, and 5 bases lay between the germline ends. The CDR3 spans 11 residues. CDR3 amino acids: CASSFSYEQFF. CDR3 DNA: TGCGCCAGCAGCTTCTCCTATGAGCAGTTCTTC.